This T cell receptor (beta chain) was identified during a study of shared clonotypes between healthy human individuals. CD8 cells regarded as naive lacked CD45RO, were positively chosen for CCR7, and omitted terminally differentiated effector memory CD45RA+ cells. Several immunoSEQ 96-well plates shared each subset's DNA, each plate a replicate. Profiling relied on immunoSEQ multiplex PCR, and the TCRdb table lists in-frame clones only, not all of them. This sample has roughly 2,000,000 clones; roughly 93% occur once, and the top ten carry roughly 1.7%. This clone was counted once. The antigen is undetermined. The study, taken as a whole, reports: Tissue TCR repertoires likely differ from these blood-only repertoires. Clonotypes which were not shared had lower generation probabilities than clonotypes that all four donors shared.

Germline V gene lookup returns CDR1 SGHRS and CDR2 YFSETQ. There are 15 residues in the CDR3. Deletions cut 4 bases from V and 2 bases from J, with 15 bases between. This TCR was recovered from a man aged 18 to 35 in good health. Some clones in this sample may be carry-over from other donors' samples. The material sequenced was naive CD8+ T cells from PBMCs. The chain recombines TRBV5-1 with TRBJ2-5, with D possibly TRBD2 on 6 matching bases. CDR3 in amino acids: CASSPRDSVQETQYF. The CDR3 DNA sequence: TGCGCCAGCAGCCCCCGGGACTCGGTTCAAGAGACCCAGTACTTC.